This entry describes one TCR beta chain. Followed longitudinally, the Seattle patients had been enrolled during active infection. The repertoire was sequenced with immunoSEQ multiplex PCR; TCRdb's copy has only in-frame clones and lacks some. The repertoire holds about 160,000 clones, 65% to 90% seen once, with around 7% in the top ten. The data belong to a study of blood T cell repertoires in COVID-19. In the study overall: PBMCs, B-cell-depleted T cells, or T cells were the source of the cDNA or gDNA that made up the material.

CDR3 size: 17 residues. Germline V CDR1 and CDR2: SGHDN, FVKESK. V was clipped by 4 bases and J by 6 bases; unmatched bases: 14. V gene TRBV14 combines with J gene TRBJ2-1; 8 nucleotides agree with TRBD1. The sample consisted of peripheral blood. The origin of this receptor is a woman aged 40 to 50 with COVID-19, enrolled during active disease. The chain's CDR3 is CASSRRVDRVGVNEQFF. Here the CDR3 DNA reads TGTGCCAGCAGCCGGCGAGTGGACAGGGTGGGTGTCAATGAGCAGTTCTTC.